This TCR beta chain was sequenced during a study of cytomegalovirus exposure and HLA in healthy donors. Looking at the study overall: In terms of ancestry, the Caucasian-associated cluster contained roughly four fifths of the 300 to 400 genotyped donors. Overall study results and limits: The study put some 150 TCR beta chains on its list as cytomegalovirus-associated. Researchers reportedly found TCR beta sequences accurately predicted most subjects' HLA-A and HLA-B alleles. Most of the TCR beta V segments (in an earlier analysis) were productive either about 87% or about 30% of the time.

Regarding this clone: What it binds is not known.

The V end lost 7 bases, the J end lost 5 bases, and 24 bases lay between the germline ends. The germline gives CDR1 MDHEN, CDR2 SYDVKM. The CDR3 consists of 17 residues. The PCR was carried out with 60 Vbeta primers and 13 Jbeta primers. Assay used: immunoSEQ multiplex PCR; TCRdb lists only in-frame clones, some missing. The sample has about 120,000 clones, around 75% seen once. The genes are TRBV28 and TRBJ1-5; no reliable D call. Sequenced input: PBMCs. This TCR was sampled from a man between 25 and 39 years old in good health and CMV-seronegative. The CDR3 DNA reads TGTGCCAGCAAGGTTAACACCGGACTACAGCCCTATCAGCCCCAGCATTTT. As protein: CASKVNTGLQPYQPQHF.